This TCR beta chain was observed in a study of blood T cell repertoires in COVID-19 (TCRdb year 2020). As for the study more broadly: Samples from collaborators originated in the United States, Italy and Spain and spanned both the acute and convalescent phases of COVID-19. HLA class I and class II types, where available, came from metadata supplied by the sample provider rather than from assay-based typing. The samples were drawn from two sources: the first 160 participants of the ongoing ImmuneRACE study, and about 1,300 subjects contributed by 6 global collaborators. The material from the prospective study consisted of cDNA or gDNA derived from T cells, B-cell-depleted T cells, or PBMCs. Deeply sampled blood TCRbeta repertoires from subjects exposed to, actively infected with, or recovered from COVID-19 were included in the dataset. The repertoires were released in a freely available public database intended as a resource for research on the immune response to SARS-CoV-2. A de-identified subject ID, COVID-19 status, age in years and sex were almost always included in the sample metadata.

As regards this clone: Its antigen is unknown. No quality values exist for individual bases; no much larger clone is one base distant.

Broader findings and caveats from the paper: The quantity of clinical and demographic metadata differed by source and by participant and was supplied without curation.

From a lookup of the germline V gene (reference sequence), CDR1 and CDR2 are SGHNT and YYREEE. The CDR3, cysteine through phenylalanine, is 15 amino acids long. This entry keeps only the CDR3 DNA: 45 bases, framed from base 1. The germline V end is reduced by 0 bases and the J end by 0 bases; junction bases left unmatched: 1. TCRbeta CDR3 regions were amplified from genomic DNA using the immunoSEQ Assay, a bias-controlled multiplex PCR. For the original study's pipeline: Within the assay, amplification of reference gene primers was used to estimate how many nucleated cells each sample contained. To quantify the absolute abundance of each unique TCRbeta CDR3 rearrangement, sequence reads were collapsed and filtered. Productive Simpson clonality was computed per sample as the square root of Simpson's diversity index over productive rearrangements. Drawn from immuneACCESS, this table holds only the in-frame rearrangements with V and J called that TCRdb kept. Clones are partly lost; checked studies trace under half to an unresolved V gene and leave the rest unexplained. V, J and clone size were drawn from that table, and D and trimming were deduced from the DNA. For this sample there are 200,000 to 250,000 clones; more than 75% appear just once. Together, the top ten hold roughly 1.9% of the sample.

In the prospective study, participants were roughly 18 to 100 years old, resided in approximately 22 geographic areas of the United States, and were enrolled through a virtual design. To assign participants to cohorts, the prospective study relied on clinical history that participants themselves reported in a screening survey and a study questionnaire. Recovered participants in ImmuneRACE Cohort 3 were defined by two consecutive negative NP/OP PCR tests, clearance by a healthcare professional, or resolution of symptoms. Each participant in the prospective study had whole blood, serum and a nasopharyngeal or oropharyngeal swab collected by mobile phlebotomists. Additional blood draws and questionnaires over an approximately two-month period could optionally be provided by prospective study participants. Prospective study blood samples were shipped either frozen or at room temperature before DNA extraction.

The chain is encoded by TRBV5-4 joined to TRBJ2-7, with 9 bases matching TRBD1. The sample consisted of PBMCs or T cells enriched from blood (not recorded which). This TCR was sampled from a woman in her 50s who had recovered from COVID-19. CDR3 region: CASSLGQGGSYEQYF. The DNA is as follows: TGTGCCAGCAGCTTGGGACAGGGGGGCTCCTACGAGCAGTACTTC.